The 30 T cell receptor beta chains in this list originate from one sample, sequenced in a study of blood T cell repertoires in COVID-19 (dated by TCRdb to about 2020). Library preparation used the immunoSEQ multiplex PCR assay. TCRdb provides this immuneACCESS table in a form limited to in-frame rearrangements. Some clones are lacking; in checked studies, under half of them reflect an unresolved V gene, and why the rest are absent is not known. The sample data list roughly 120,000 clones, and more than 70% of these were observed just once. Of the sample, around 5% is held by the ten largest clones. The specimen was peripheral blood. These receptors came from a human donor in a cohort sampled during active COVID-19.

This clone was found many times. The V call is TRBV5-1, the J call TRBJ2-7; 7 bases match TRBD1. The germline gives CDR1 SGHRS, CDR2 YFSETQ. V lost 0 bases and J lost 5; bases outside the gene matches: 8. The CDR3 length is 15 residues. The CDR3 bases are TGCGCCAGCAGCTTGGCTGATTTAGACAGGGACGAGCAGTACTTC. Protein sequence: CASSLADLDRDEQYF.

CDR3 DNA: TGTGCCAGTAGTCCGGGGTCAGGGGAGCGCTCCTACGAGCAGTACTTC. Translation: CASSPGSGERSYEQYF. This sequence joins TRBV19 and TRBJ2-7, with a weak D call TRBD1 (6 bases). CDR1 and CDR2 from the germline V gene are LNHDA and SQIVND (reference sequence). V was clipped by 5 bases and J by 0 bases, with 17 bases between them. The CDR3 consists of 16 residues. Together with reference TRBV19 and TRBJ2-7, the CDR3 gives the full variable domain: DGGITQSPKYLFRKEGQNVTLSCEQNLNHDAMYWYRQDPGQGLRLIYYSQIVNDFQKGDIAEGYSVSREKKESFPLTVTSAQKNPTAFYLCASSPGSGERSYEQYFGPGTRLTVT.

This chain links TRBV27 with TRBJ1-6; no reliable D call. This CDR3 is 15 amino acids long. V lost 1 base and J lost 3, with 7 bases in between. From germline, CDR1 is MNHEY and CDR2 SMNVEV (reference sequence). In DNA, the CDR3 is TGTGCCAGCAGTTTATATGGCTTCTATAATTCACCCCTCCACTTT. As protein: CASSLYGFYNSPLHF.

The J gene is TRBJ1-1, the V gene TRBV2, with TRBD1 matching over 7 bases. The CDR3 contains 15 residues. Trimming took 6 bases from V and 1 from J; bases not matched to a gene: 8. Germline V lookup: CDR1 SNHLY, CDR2 FYNNEI. The DNA of the CDR3 is TGTGCCAGCAGCTTCTCGGGACAGCAGAACACTGAAGCTTTCTTT. It yields the protein CASSFSGQQNTEAFF.

The chain links TRBV3-1 (or the pseudogene TRBV3-2) to TRBJ2-3, with a tentative D call TRBD1 (5 bases). The germline V gene encodes CDR1 LGHDT and CDR2 YNNKEL (reference sequence). V was pared by 4 bases and J by 2 bases, with 7 bases between. This CDR3 has 13 amino acids. The CDR3 DNA follows: TGTGCCAGCAGCCCGGACACCACAGATACGCAGTATTTT. As protein: CASSPDTTDTQYF.

This rearrangement joins TRBV5-1 to TRBJ2-1, with D possibly TRBD2 on 5 matching bases. From germline, CDR1 is SGHRS and CDR2 YFSETQ. The CDR3 is 16 amino acids. Trimming shortened V by 1 base and J by 6 bases, and 17 bases separated the two germline ends. The CDR3 DNA reads TGCGCCAGCAGCTTGCCCGGGGAACTCCCCTCCAATGAGCAGTTCTTC. Translated: CASSLPGELPSNEQFF.

This clone came up a few times. The chain employs TRBV2 and TRBJ2-1; D unresolved. Germline CDR1 is SNHLY and CDR2 is FYNNEI. The CDR3 length is 14 residues. V lost 6 bases to trimming and J lost 5 bases, with 14 bases between them. CDR3 region: CASRPDSPHNEQFF. CDR3 bases: TGTGCCAGCAGGCCCGACTCCCCCCACAATGAGCAGTTCTTC.

This clone was recorded once. This chain links TRBV30 with TRBJ2-7; D is perhaps TRBD2 (6 bases). This CDR3 has 13 amino acids. Trimming pared 0 bases from V and 3 bases from J, leaving 9 bases between. Germline CDR1 GTSNPN, CDR2 SVGIG (reference sequence). In DNA form, the CDR3 reads TGTGCCTGGAGTGTCGGGGACTTCTACGAGCAGTACTTC. Its protein product is CAWSVGDFYEQYF.

The V call is TRBV5-1, the J call TRBJ1-1; 7 positions match TRBD1. J gave up 6 bases and V 7 bases, and 12 bases lay outside the gene matches. The CDR3 is made up of 14 amino acids. Germline V gives CDR1 SGHRS, CDR2 YFSETQ. This CDR3 is CASGAGGVRAEAFF. DNA for the CDR3: TGCGCCAGCGGGGCAGGGGGAGTCAGGGCTGAAGCTTTCTTT.

This chain uses TRBV3-1 (or the pseudogene TRBV3-2) with TRBJ2-3; 7 bases line up with TRBD2. The germline CDR1 and CDR2 sequences are LGHDT and YNNKEL (reference sequence). The CDR3 runs 14 residues. With V trimmed by 4 bases and J by 1 base, 2 bases remained unmatched. CDR3: CASSRLAGTDTQYF. CDR3 in DNA: TGTGCCAGCAGCCGTCTAGCGGGCACAGATACGCAGTATTTT.

This chain joins TRBV7-9 and TRBJ2-3, with 12 nucleotides matching TRBD2. The V gene end was trimmed by 5 bases and the J gene end by 8 bases; junction bases not matched to a gene: 8. The germline CDR1 and CDR2 sequences are SEHNR and FQNEAQ (reference sequence). This CDR3 has 15 residues. The CDR3 protein is CASSPTTSGSRTQYF. CDR3 DNA sequence: TGTGCCAGCAGCCCGACGACTAGCGGGAGTCGTACGCAGTATTTT.

The chain has TRBV6-5 and TRBJ1-6; D is unclear. V shed 3 bases and J shed 1 base, with 4 bases lying between them. The CDR3 is 14 amino acids. Germline V gene sequence: CDR1 MNHEY, CDR2 SVGAGI. The CDR3 here is CASSYMSYNSPLHF. DNA for the CDR3: TGTGCCAGCAGTTATATGTCCTATAATTCACCCCTCCACTTT.

This clone showed up just a few times. The chain is built from TRBV7-6 and TRBJ2-6; 7 bases line up with TRBD1. The germline V gene has CDR1 SGHVS and CDR2 FNYEAQ. The V and J ends lost 4 bases and 2 bases, in that order; junction bases with no gene match: 5. This CDR3 is 16 amino acids long. The chain's CDR3 is CASSSSQGPGANVLTF. Written as DNA, the CDR3 is TGTGCCAGCAGCTCCTCACAGGGGCCTGGGGCCAACGTCCTGACTTTC.

The chain employs TRBV28 and TRBJ2-3, with D unresolved. Trimming left V 6 bases short and J 0 bases short, with 7 bases between. The CDR3 spans 13 residues. The germline CDR1 and CDR2 sequences are MDHEN and SYDVKM. CDR3 DNA sequence: TGTGCCAGCAGACCGACTAGCACAGATACGCAGTATTTT. Translating gives CASRPTSTDTQYF. Based on the CDR3 plus reference TRBV28 and TRBJ2-3, the full variable domain is DVKVTQSSRYLVKRTGEKVFLECVQDMDHENMFWYRQDPGLGLRLIYFSYDVKMKEKGDIPEGYSVSREKKERFSLILESASTNQTSMYLCASRPTSTDTQYFGPGTRLTVL.

This clone was found once. The chain uses TRBV6-4 and TRBJ2-5, with TRBD2 as a possible D gene (6 bases). V was pared by 5 bases and J by 5 bases, with 12 bases between. CDR1 is MRHNA, CDR2 SNTAGT, per germline. The CDR3 covers 13 residues. Written as DNA, the CDR3 is TGTGCCAGCAGTCGGGAGTCCGGGGAGACCCAGTACTTC. It codes for CASSRESGETQYF.

V is TRBV6-5 and J is TRBJ2-7, with 7 bases lining up with TRBD1. Germline trimming cut 4 bases from V and 2 bases from J; bases unmatched to any gene: 5. Looked up from germline, CDR1 is MNHEY and CDR2 is SVGAGI. The CDR3 length is 14 residues. CDR3 region: CASSFDRVPYEQYF. The DNA for the CDR3 is TGTGCCAGCAGTTTCGACAGGGTTCCCTACGAGCAGTACTTC.

The genes are TRBV10-2 and TRBJ2-7, with D perhaps TRBD1 (5 bases). This CDR3 has 12 residues. The V and J ends lost 6 bases and 6 bases respectively, with 12 bases between them. Germline CDR1 reads WSHSY; CDR2 reads SAAADI. The CDR3 DNA is TGCGCCAGCAGCGGAACAGGTGGCGAGCAGTACTTC. Translation: CASSGTGGEQYF.

As for this clone: This sample also contains other DNA sequences that code for the same CDR3. The J gene is TRBJ2-6, the V gene TRBV6-5; TRBD1 matches 7 bases. This CDR3 is 15 amino acids long. V shed 6 bases, J shed 0 bases, and the junction held 2 bases outside the gene matches. CDR1 and CDR2 (germline): MNHEY, SVGAGI. The CDR3 sequence: CASRPGGSGANVLTF. The CDR3 DNA reads TGTGCCAGCAGGCCAGGGGGCTCTGGGGCCAACGTCCTGACTTTC.

This clone was observed once. This chain uses TRBV7-2 with TRBJ2-7, with 8 bases lining up with TRBD2. There are 16 residues in the CDR3. Trimming at V came to 4 bases and at J to 3 bases, leaving 11 bases not matched to a gene. Germline CDR1 and CDR2: SGHTA and FQGNSA. CDR3 loop: CASSSPGAGVFYEQYF. The CDR3 DNA reads TGTGCCAGCAGCTCGCCGGGAGCGGGAGTCTTCTACGAGCAGTACTTC.

The chain is built from TRBV12-3 or TRBV12-4 and TRBJ1-2; a possible D gene is TRBD1 (5 bases). The CDR3 has 13 amino acids. The ends were cut back, 1 base at V and 5 bases at J, with 8 bases in the middle. The CDR3 sequence: CASSLGQLYGYTF. The CDR3 DNA reads TGTGCCAGCAGTTTAGGACAGCTTTATGGCTACACCTTC.

The chain recombines TRBV6-2 or TRBV6-3 with TRBJ1-5; D is unclear. CDR1 is MNHEY and CDR2 is SVGEGT in the germline V gene. There are 13 residues in the CDR3. Deletions cut 2 bases from V and 11 bases from J, with 13 bases between. The CDR3 is CASSYPGRRTQHF. The CDR3 DNA sequence: TGTGCCAGCAGTTACCCCGGACGGAGGACCCAGCATTTT.

The rearrangement joins TRBV5-4 to TRBJ2-2; the match to TRBD2 covers 10 bases. The CDR3 sequence is 17 residues long. CDR1 and CDR2 from the germline V gene are SGHNT and YYREEE (reference sequence). Unmatched junction bases numbered 12, after V lost 6 bases and J lost 4 bases. The CDR3 DNA reads TGTGCCAGCACCCTAGGGCTAGCGGGAGCGGGCACCGGGGAGCTGTTTTTT. It yields the protein CASTLGLAGAGTGELFF.

This chain connects TRBV11-2 to TRBJ2-1; D call uncertain. Germline assignment: CDR1 SGHAT and CDR2 FQNNGV. This CDR3 has 12 amino acids. V was clipped by 5 bases and J by 10 bases, with 12 bases between them. The CDR3 region is CASSLGRIEQFF. The CDR3 DNA reads as TGTGCCAGCAGCCTAGGGCGGATAGAGCAGTTCTTC.

This sequence joins TRBV11-2 and TRBJ1-6, with D perhaps TRBD1 (5 bases). The germline CDR1 and CDR2 sequences are SGHAT and FQNNGV. This CDR3 comprises 16 residues. The V end lost 1 base, the J end lost 6 bases, and 13 bases lay between the germline ends. In DNA form, the CDR3 reads TGTGCCAGCAGCTTAGGACGGGGGGGTCCTAATTCACCCCTCCACTTT. It is translated as CASSLGRGGPNSPLHF. The full variable domain, its missing parts supplied by reference TRBV11-2 and TRBJ1-6, is EAGVAQSPRYKIIEKRQSVAFWCNPISGHATLYWYQQILGQGPKLLIQFQNNGVVDDSQLPKDRFSAERLKGVDSTLKIQPAKLEDSAVYLCASSLGRGGPNSPLHFGNGTRLTVT.

This chain connects TRBV1 to TRBJ1-3; the D call of TRBD1 is as the table states it, not checked on the DNA. TRBV1 corresponds to a pseudogene. CDR3 length: 18 amino acids. The CDR3 is CTSSPPMDSGAGGNTIYF. The CDR3 DNA reads as TGCACCAGCAGCCCCCCCATGGACTCAGGGGCAGGGGGAAACACCATATATTTT.

The chain uses TRBV12-3 or TRBV12-4 and TRBJ2-7; TRBD1 matches 7 bases. V was pared by 6 bases and J by 3 bases, with 5 bases of the junction left unmatched. CDR3 size: 13 residues. CDR3 sequence (DNA): TGTGCCAGCAGAGCAACAGGGGTCTACGAGCAGTACTTC. Its protein is CASRATGVYEQYF.

The chain uses TRBV18 and TRBJ2-6; 7 nucleotides agree with TRBD1. The J segment lost 0 bases and the V segment lost 3 bases, leaving 5 bases of the junction unmatched. This CDR3 is 17 amino acids long. Germline values: CDR1 KGHSH, CDR2 LQKENI. As DNA, the CDR3 is TGTGCCAGCTCACCCAAGACAGGGCGCTCTGGGGCCAACGTCCTGACTTTC. Encoded protein: CASSPKTGRSGANVLTF.

The chain uses TRBV6-5 and TRBJ1-1; 7 bases align to TRBD1. The trim removed 0 bases at V and 4 bases at J, leaving 5 bases unmatched. The CDR3 contains 15 residues. Germline CDR1 and CDR2: MNHEY and SVGAGI. CDR3 nucleotides: TGTGCCAGCAGTTACTCCCGACAGGGAGGCACTGAAGCTTTCTTT. It is translated as CASSYSRQGGTEAFF.

This chain connects TRBV19 to TRBJ2-7; no definite D call. The CDR3 loop spans 14 amino acids. Trimming took off 6 bases at V and 0 bases at J, with 12 bases between the two ends. CDR1 LNHDA and CDR2 SQIVND come from the germline V gene (reference sequence). CDR3 residues: CASRPGPSSYEQYF. DNA for the CDR3: TGTGCCAGTAGACCGGGTCCCAGCTCCTACGAGCAGTACTTC.

The chain recombines TRBV6-5 with TRBJ2-3; TRBD1 aligns across 9 bases. CDR1 and CDR2 from the germline V gene are MNHEY and SVGAGI. CDR3 length: 14 residues. The J segment lost 4 bases and the V segment lost 5 bases, leaving 4 bases of the junction unmatched. The CDR3 here is CASSRTGVSDTQYF. CDR3 nucleotide sequence: TGTGCCAGCAGTAGGACAGGGGTATCAGATACGCAGTATTTT.